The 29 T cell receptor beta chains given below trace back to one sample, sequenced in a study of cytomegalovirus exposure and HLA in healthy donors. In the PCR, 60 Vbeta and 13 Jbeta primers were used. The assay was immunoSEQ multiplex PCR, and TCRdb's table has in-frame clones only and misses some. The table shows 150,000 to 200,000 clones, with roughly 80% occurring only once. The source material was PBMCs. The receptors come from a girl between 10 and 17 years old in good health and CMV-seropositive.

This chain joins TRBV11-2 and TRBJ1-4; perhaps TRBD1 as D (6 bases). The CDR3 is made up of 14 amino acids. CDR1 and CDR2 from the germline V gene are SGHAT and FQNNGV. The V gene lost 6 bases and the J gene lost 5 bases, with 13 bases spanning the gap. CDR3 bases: TGTGCCAGCAGGCTCACAGGGCCGAATGAAAAACTGTTTTTT. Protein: CASRLTGPNEKLFF. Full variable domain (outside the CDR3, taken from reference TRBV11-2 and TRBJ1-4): EAGVAQSPRYKIIEKRQSVAFWCNPISGHATLYWYQQILGQGPKLLIQFQNNGVVDDSQLPKDRFSAERLKGVDSTLKIQPAKLEDSAVYLCASRLTGPNEKLFFGSGTQLSVL.

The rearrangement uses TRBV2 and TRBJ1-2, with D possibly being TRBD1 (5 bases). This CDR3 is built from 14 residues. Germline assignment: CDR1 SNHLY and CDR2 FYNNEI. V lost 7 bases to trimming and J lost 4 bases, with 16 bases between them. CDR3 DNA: TGTGCCAGCACCAACCTGGGGGGAACCTATGGCTACACCTTC. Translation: CASTNLGGTYGYTF.

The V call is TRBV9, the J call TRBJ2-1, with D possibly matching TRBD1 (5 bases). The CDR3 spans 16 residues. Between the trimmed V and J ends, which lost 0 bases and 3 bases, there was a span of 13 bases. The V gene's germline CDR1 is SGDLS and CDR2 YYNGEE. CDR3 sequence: CASSVEVGAGYNEQFF. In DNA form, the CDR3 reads TGTGCCAGCAGCGTAGAGGTTGGGGCAGGCTACAATGAGCAGTTCTTC. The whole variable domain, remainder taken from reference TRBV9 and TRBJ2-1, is DSGVTQTPKHLITATGQRVTLRCSPRSGDLSVYWYQQSLDQGLQFLIQYYNGEERAKGNILERFSAQQFPDLHSELNLSSLELGDSALYFCASSVEVGAGYNEQFFGPGTRLTVL.

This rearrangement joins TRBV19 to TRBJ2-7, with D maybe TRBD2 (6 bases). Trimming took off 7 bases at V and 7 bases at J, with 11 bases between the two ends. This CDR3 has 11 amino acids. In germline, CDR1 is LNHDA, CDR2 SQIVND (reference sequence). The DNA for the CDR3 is TGTGCCAGTACCCCGGCGGGGGAGCAGTACTTC. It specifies CASTPAGEQYF.

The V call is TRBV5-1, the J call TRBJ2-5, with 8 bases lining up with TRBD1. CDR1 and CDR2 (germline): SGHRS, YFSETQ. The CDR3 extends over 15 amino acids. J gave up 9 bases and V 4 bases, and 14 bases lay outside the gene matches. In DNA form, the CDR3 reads TGCGCCAGCAGCACCCTGACAGGGGCGGAAGGGGCCCAGTACTTC. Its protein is CASSTLTGAEGAQYF.

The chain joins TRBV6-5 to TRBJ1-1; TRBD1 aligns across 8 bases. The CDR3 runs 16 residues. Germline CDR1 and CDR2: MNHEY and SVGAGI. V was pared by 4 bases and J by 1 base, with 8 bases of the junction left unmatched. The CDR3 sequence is CASSFDRGIRNTEAFF. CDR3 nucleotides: TGTGCCAGCAGTTTTGACAGGGGTATACGGAACACTGAAGCTTTCTTT.

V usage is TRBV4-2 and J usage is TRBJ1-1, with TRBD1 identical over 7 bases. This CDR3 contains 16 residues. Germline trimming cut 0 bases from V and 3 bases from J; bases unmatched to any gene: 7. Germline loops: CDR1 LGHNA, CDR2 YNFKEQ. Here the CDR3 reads CASSQEGGAGDTEAFF. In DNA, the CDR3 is TGTGCCAGCAGCCAAGAAGGGGGCGCGGGTGACACTGAAGCTTTCTTT.

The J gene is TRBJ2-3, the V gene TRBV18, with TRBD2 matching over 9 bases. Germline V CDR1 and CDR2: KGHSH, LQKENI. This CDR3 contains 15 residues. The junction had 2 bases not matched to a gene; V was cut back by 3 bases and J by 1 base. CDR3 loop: CASSPLAGGTDTQYF. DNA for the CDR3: TGTGCCAGCTCACCTTTAGCGGGGGGCACAGATACGCAGTATTTT.

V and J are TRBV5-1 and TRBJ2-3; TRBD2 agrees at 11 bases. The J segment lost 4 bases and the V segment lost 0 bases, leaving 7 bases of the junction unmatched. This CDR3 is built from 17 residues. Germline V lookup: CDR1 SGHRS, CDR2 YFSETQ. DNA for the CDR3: TGCGCCAGCAGCTTGGCCCCCCTAGCGGGAGGATCAGATACGCAGTATTTT. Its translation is CASSLAPLAGGSDTQYF.

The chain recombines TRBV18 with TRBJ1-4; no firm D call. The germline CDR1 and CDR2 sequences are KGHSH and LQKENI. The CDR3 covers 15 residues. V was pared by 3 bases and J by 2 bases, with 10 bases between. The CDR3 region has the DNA TGTGCCAGCTCACCCGAGGTGGCGACTAATGAAAAACTGTTTTTT. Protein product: CASSPEVATNEKLFF.

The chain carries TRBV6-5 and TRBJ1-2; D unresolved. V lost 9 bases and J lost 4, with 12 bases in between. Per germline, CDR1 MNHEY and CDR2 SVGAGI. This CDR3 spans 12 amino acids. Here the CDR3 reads CASRSPFYGYTF. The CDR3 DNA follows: TGTGCCAGTCGGTCACCCTTCTATGGCTACACCTTC.

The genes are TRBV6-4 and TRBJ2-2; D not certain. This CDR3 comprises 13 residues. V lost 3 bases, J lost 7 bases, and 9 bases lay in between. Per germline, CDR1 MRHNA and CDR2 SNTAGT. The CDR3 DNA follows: TGTGCCAGCAGTGAGGGCTCGATCGGGGAGCTGTTTTTT. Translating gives CASSEGSIGELFF.

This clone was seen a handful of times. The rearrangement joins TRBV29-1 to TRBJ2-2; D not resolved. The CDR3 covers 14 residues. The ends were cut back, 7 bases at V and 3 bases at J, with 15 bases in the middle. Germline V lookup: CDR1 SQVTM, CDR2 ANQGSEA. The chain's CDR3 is CSAGSRGDTGELFF. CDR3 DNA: TGCAGCGCTGGATCCAGAGGCGACACCGGGGAGCTGTTTTTT.

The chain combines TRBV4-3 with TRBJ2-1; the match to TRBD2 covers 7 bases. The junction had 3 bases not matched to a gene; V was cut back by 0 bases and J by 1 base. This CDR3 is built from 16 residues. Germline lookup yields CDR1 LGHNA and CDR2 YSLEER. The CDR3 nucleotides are TGCGCCAGCAGCCAAGAGGCTAGCGGATCCTACAATGAGCAGTTCTTC. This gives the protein CASSQEASGSYNEQFF.

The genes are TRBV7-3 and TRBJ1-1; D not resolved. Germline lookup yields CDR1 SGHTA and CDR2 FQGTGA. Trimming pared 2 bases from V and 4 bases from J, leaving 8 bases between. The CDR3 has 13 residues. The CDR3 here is CASSLREGTEAFF. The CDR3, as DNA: TGTGCCAGCAGCTTACGCGAGGGCACTGAAGCTTTCTTT.

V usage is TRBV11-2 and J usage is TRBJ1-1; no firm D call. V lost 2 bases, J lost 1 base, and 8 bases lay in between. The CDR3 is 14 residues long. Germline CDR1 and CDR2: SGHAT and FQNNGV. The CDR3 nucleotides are TGTGCCAGCAGCTTACATACCGGGAACACTGAAGCTTTCTTT. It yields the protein CASSLHTGNTEAFF.

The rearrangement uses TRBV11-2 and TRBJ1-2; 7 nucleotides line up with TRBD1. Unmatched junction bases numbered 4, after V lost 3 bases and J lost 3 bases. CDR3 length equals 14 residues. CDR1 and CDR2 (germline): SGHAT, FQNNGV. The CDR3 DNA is TGTGCCAGCAGCTTTAGGGGGCGAGACTATGGCTACACCTTC. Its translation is CASSFRGRDYGYTF.

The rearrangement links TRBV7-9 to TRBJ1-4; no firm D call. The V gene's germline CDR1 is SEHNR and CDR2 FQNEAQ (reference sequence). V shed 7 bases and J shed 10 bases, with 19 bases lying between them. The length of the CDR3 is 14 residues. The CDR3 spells CASTPDTDYRKLFF. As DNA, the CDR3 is TGTGCCAGCACCCCGGATACAGACTATCGAAAACTGTTTTTT.

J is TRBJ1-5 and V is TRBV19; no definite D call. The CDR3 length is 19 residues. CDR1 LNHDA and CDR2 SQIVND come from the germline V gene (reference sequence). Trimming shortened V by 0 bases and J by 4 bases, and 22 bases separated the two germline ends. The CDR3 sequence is CASSIELGVQSIRNQPQHF. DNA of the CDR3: TGTGCCAGTAGTATAGAGCTCGGGGTGCAGTCCATTCGGAATCAGCCCCAGCATTTT. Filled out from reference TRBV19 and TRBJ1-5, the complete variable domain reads DGGITQSPKYLFRKEGQNVTLSCEQNLNHDAMYWYRQDPGQGLRLIYYSQIVNDFQKGDIAEGYSVSREKKESFPLTVTSAQKNPTAFYLCASSIELGVQSIRNQPQHFGDGTRLSIL.

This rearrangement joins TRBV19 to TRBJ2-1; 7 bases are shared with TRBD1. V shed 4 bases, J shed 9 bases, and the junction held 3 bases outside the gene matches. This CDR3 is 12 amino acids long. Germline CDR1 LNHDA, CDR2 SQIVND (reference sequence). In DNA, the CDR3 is TGTGCCAGTAGTAAAGGACAGGCTGAGCAGTTCTTC. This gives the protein CASSKGQAEQFF.

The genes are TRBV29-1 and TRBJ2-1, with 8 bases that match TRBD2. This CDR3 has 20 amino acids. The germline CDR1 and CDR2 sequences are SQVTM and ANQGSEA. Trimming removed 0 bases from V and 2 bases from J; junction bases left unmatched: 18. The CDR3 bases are TGCAGCGTTGAAGATAGGGAGGGTCTAGCGGGCATCCTCGCCTACAATGAGCAGTTCTTC. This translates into CSVEDREGLAGILAYNEQFF.

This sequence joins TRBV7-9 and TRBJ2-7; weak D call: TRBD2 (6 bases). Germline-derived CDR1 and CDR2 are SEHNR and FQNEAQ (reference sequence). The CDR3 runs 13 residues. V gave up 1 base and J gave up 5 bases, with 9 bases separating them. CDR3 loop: CASSLDGGDEQYF. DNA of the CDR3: TGTGCCAGCAGCTTAGACGGGGGAGACGAGCAGTACTTC.

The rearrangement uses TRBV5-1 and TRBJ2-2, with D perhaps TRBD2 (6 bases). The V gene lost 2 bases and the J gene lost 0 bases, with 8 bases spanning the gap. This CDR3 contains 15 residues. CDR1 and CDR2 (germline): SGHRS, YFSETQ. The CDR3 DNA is TGCGCCAGCAGCTTCACTAGCACGAACACCGGGGAGCTGTTTTTT. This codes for CASSFTSTNTGELFF.

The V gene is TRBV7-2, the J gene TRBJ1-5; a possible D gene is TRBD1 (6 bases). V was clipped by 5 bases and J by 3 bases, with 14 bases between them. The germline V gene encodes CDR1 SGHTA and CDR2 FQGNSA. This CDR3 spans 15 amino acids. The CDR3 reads CASSPGGRNNQPQHF. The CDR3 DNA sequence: TGTGCCAGCAGCCCTGGGGGCAGGAACAATCAGCCCCAGCATTTT. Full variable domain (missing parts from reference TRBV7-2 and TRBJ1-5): GAGVSQSPSNKVTEKGKDVELRCDPISGHTALYWYRQSLGQGLEFLIYFQGNSAPDKSGLPSDRFSAERTGGSVSTLTIQRTQQEDSAVYLCASSPGGRNNQPQHFGDGTRLSIL.

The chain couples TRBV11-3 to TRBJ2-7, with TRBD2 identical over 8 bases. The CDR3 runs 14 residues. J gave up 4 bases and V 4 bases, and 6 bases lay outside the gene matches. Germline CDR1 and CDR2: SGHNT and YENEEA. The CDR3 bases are TGTGCCAGCAGCTCAGAGCGGGAGTGGTACGAGCAGTACTTC. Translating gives CASSSEREWYEQYF.

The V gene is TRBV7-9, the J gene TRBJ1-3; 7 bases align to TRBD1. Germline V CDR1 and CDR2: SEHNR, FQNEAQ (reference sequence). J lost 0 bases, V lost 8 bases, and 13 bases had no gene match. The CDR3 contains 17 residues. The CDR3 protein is CASFYDREPHSGNTIYF. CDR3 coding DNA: TGTGCCAGCTTCTACGACAGGGAGCCACACTCTGGAAACACCATATATTTT. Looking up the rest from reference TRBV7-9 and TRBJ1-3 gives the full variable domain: DTGVSQNPRHKITKRGQNVTFRCDPISEHNRLYWYRQTLGQGPEFLTYFQNEAQLEKSRLLSDRFSAERPKGSFSTLEIQRTEQGDSAMYLCASFYDREPHSGNTIYFGEGSWLTVV.

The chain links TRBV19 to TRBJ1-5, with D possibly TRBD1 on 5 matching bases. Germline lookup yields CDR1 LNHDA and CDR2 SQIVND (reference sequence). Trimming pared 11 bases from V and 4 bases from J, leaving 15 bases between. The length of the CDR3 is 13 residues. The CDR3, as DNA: TGTGCCGGTTCCGGGGGGGGAAATCAGCCCCAGCATTTT. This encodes CAGSGGGNQPQHF.

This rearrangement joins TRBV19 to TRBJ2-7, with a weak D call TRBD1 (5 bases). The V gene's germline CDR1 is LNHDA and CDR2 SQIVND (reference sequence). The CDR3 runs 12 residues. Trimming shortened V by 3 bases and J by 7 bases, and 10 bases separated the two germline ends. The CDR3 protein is CASSMLGLEQYF. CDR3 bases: TGTGCCAGTAGTATGCTGGGGCTAGAGCAGTACTTC. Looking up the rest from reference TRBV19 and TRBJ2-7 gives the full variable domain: DGGITQSPKYLFRKEGQNVTLSCEQNLNHDAMYWYRQDPGQGLRLIYYSQIVNDFQKGDIAEGYSVSREKKESFPLTVTSAQKNPTAFYLCASSMLGLEQYFGPGTRLTVT.

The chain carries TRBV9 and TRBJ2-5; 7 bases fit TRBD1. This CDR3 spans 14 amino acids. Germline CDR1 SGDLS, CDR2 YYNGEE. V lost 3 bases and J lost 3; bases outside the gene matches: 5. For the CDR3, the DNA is TGTGCCAGCAGCGCGGGGACAGTAGAAGAGACCCAGTACTTC. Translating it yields CASSAGTVEETQYF. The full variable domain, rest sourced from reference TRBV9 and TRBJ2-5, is DSGVTQTPKHLITATGQRVTLRCSPRSGDLSVYWYQQSLDQGLQFLIQYYNGEERAKGNILERFSAQQFPDLHSELNLSSLELGDSALYFCASSAGTVEETQYFGPGTRLLVL.